The present T cell receptor (beta chain) was sequenced within a study of pediatric ulcerative colitis (dated by TCRdb to the late 2010s). In the study overall: Among the ulcerative colitis patients, seven had pancolitis and two had left-sided colitis, and histology in every patient was consistent with ulcerative colitis. Nine or ten newly diagnosed, treatment-naive pediatric ulcerative colitis patients and four non-IBD control children each provided paired blood and rectal samples. Using the Pediatric Ulcerative Colitis Activity Index, a couple of patients were classed as having mild disease, several as having moderate disease and three as having acute severe colitis. Broad study findings and their caveats: Because repertoires came from total lymphocyte DNA, patterns in rare subsets such as regulatory T cells may not be reflected. Compared with controls, ulcerative colitis patients showed significantly higher autologous blood-rectal clonal overlap, a finding that suggests increased T cell trafficking to inflamed tissue. A couple of rectal CDR3 clonotypes were present in all ulcerative colitis patients and in none of the controls. For technical reasons, the blood samples of a couple of patients yielded substantially fewer templates, so those samples were excluded from the blood-rectal overlap analysis. Features of the rectal repertoire distinguished controls, mild-moderate colitis patients and acute severe colitis patients, and in acute severe colitis, rectal diversity was reduced because of clonal expansions. Only a handful of individuals were included in the healthy control group, which was small.

Before the diagnostic colonoscopy, none of the ulcerative colitis patients had been given immunosuppressive medication. A blood sample was obtained concurrently with the colonoscopy. The Wizard kit (Promega) was used to extract genomic DNA from the blood and intestinal samples. CDR1 and CDR2 are drawn from the germline V gene: SGHDT, YYEEEE. The CDR3, from cysteine to phenylalanine, totals 13 residues. The only DNA kept is the CDR3, 39 bases in frame from the first base. V drops 0 bases and J drops 1 base, leaving 4 bases in between. To note about this clone: Its antigen is unknown. Base qualities are not recorded, but no much larger clone differs from it by a single base.

Through the immunoSEQ TRB Survey service, multiplex V and J primers were used to amplify rearranged CDR3 beta regions from genomic DNA. To keep depth equal across samples, survey-level sequencing depth of up to 500,000 reads per sample was applied. Libraries were purified, pooled and sequenced on Illumina technology. Per the source publication's procedure: Productive clonality, sample overlap, pairwise scatters, CDR3 beta length, V/D/J gene usage and productiveness were all assessed with the immunoSEQ online tools. Alongside Shannon and Simpson indices, calculated diversity was computed as the number of unique rearrangements divided by total templates, multiplied by 100. Z-score normalized data were analyzed by principal component analysis with the R prcomp function and the ggbiplot package. Morisita's index was used to quantify the clonal overlap between blood and rectum within each subject. Imported from immuneACCESS, the table was reduced by TCRdb to in-frame sequences with V and J called. These copies leave out some clones; in studies compared against another copy, an unresolved V gene accounts for under half, and the cause of the remainder is not known. The DNA was the basis for D and trimming; V, J and clone size are from that table. Within this sample are some 60,000 clones, with about 80% of them counted one time only. Of the sample, around 5.3% is held by the ten largest clones.

Input material: blood. This TCR was sampled from a boy aged 10-17 years with moderate ulcerative colitis. The chain is made from TRBV5-6 and TRBJ1-1, with the D gene uncertain. The nucleotides are TGTGCCAGCAGCTTGGTACGGAACACTGAAGCTTTCTTT. This gives the protein CASSLVRNTEAFF. With the rest looked up from the reference TRBV5-6 and TRBJ1-1 genes rather than sequenced, the full variable domain is DAGVTQSPTHLIKTRGQQVTLRCSPKSGHDTVSWYQQALGQGPQFIFQYYEEEERQRGNFPDRFSGHQFPNYSSELNVNALLLGDSALYLCASSLVRNTEAFFGQGTRLTVV.